The rows below give T cell receptor beta chains drawn from one sample of a study of cytomegalovirus exposure and HLA in healthy donors. Profiled with immunoSEQ multiplex PCR; TCRdb holds only in-frame clones, not every one. This sample yields about 130,000 clones, of which about 81% are seen a single time; 5.5% to 7% belongs to the top ten. Sequenced sample: PBMCs. These receptors were collected from a woman between 40 and 55 years old in good health and CMV-seropositive. The CDR3 runs from the conserved cysteine through the conserved F or W. The D gene is left open where the match is weak. Clone size is given for some rows only: seen once, a few or many times, or a class if the clone is expanded.

V: TRBV11-3
D: -
J: TRBJ1-2
size: few
CDR3: CASSLDPPGILFLKYGYTF
DNA: TGTGCCAGCAGCTTAGACCCGCCCGGGATCCTTTTTCTCAAGTATGGCTACACCTTC

V: TRBV18
D: -
J: TRBJ2-5
size: few
CDR3: CASSPPASGQETQYF
DNA: TGTGCCAGCTCACCACCGGCAAGCGGCCAAGAGACCCAGTACTTC

V: TRBV7-9
D: -
J: TRBJ1-2
size: once
CDR3: CASSLGQDADGYTF
DNA: TGTGCCAGCAGCTTAGGACAGGACGCGGATGGCTACACCTTC

V: TRBV19
D: TRBD1
J: TRBJ2-3
size: -
CDR3: CASSDRGDTDTQYF
DNA: TGTGCCAGTAGTGACAGGGGCGACACAGATACGCAGTATTTT

V: TRBV2
D: TRBD1
J: TRBJ2-4
size: once
CDR3: CATGQGRSIQYF
DNA: TGTGCCACAGGACAGGGACGGAGCATTCAGTACTTC

V: TRBV5-1
D: -
J: TRBJ2-3
size: -
CDR3: CASSLAGWGAGTSTDTQYF
DNA: TGCGCCAGCAGCTTGGCTGGATGGGGCGCAGGAACGAGCACAGATACGCAGTATTTT

V: TRBV7-9
D: -
J: TRBJ2-7
size: -
CDR3: CASSLGQVEQYF
DNA: TGTGCCAGCAGCTTAGGACAGGTCGAGCAGTACTTC

V: TRBV4-1
D: -
J: TRBJ2-7
size: -
CDR3: CASSEEVGEQYF
DNA: TGCGCCAGCAGCGAGGAGGTGGGCGAGCAGTACTTC

V: TRBV7-2
D: -
J: TRBJ1-5
size: -
CDR3: CASSQKRRDQPQHF
DNA: TGTGCCAGCAGCCAAAAACGGCGGGATCAGCCCCAGCATTTT

V: TRBV7-3
D: TRBD2
J: TRBJ2-1
size: -
CDR3: CASSGLGTSGRRVF
DNA: TGTGCCAGCAGCGGTCTCGGGACTAGCGGGCGTCGAGTCTTC

V: TRBV5-1
D: TRBD2
J: TRBJ2-7
size: -
CDR3: CASSREGSGGYEQYF
DNA: TGCGCCAGCAGCCGGGAGGGGTCGGGGGGCTACGAGCAGTACTTC

V: TRBV9
D: TRBD1
J: TRBJ1-2
size: -
CDR3: CASSTRQGSSGYTF
DNA: TGTGCCAGCAGCACCCGACAGGGGTCGAGTGGCTACACCTTC

V: TRBV29-1
D: TRBD2
J: TRBJ2-4
size: -
CDR3: CSVGGLAGERVSMAKNIQYF
DNA: TGCAGCGTTGGGGGACTAGCGGGAGAGAGGGTTTCAATGGCCAAAAACATTCAGTACTTC

V: TRBV10-3
D: TRBD1
J: TRBJ1-2
size: -
CDR3: CAISEFTGTGEDGYTF
DNA: TGTGCCATCAGTGAGTTCACCGGGACAGGGGAGGATGGCTACACCTTC

V: TRBV28
D: -
J: TRBJ2-5
size: -
CDR3: CASSNLGGNQETQYF
DNA: TGTGCCAGCAGCAATCTCGGGGGAAACCAAGAGACCCAGTACTTC

V: TRBV5-1
D: -
J: TRBJ2-2
size: -
CDR3: CASSPLGPQATGELFF
DNA: TGCGCCAGCAGCCCCCTGGGGCCCCAGGCCACCGGGGAGCTGTTTTTT

V: TRBV5-1
D: TRBD2
J: TRBJ2-7
size: -
CDR3: CASSLEPGGGPTVIGYEQYF
DNA: TGCGCCAGCAGCTTGGAACCTGGCGGGGGACCCACGGTTATAGGCTACGAGCAGTACTTC

V: TRBV15
D: -
J: TRBJ1-2
size: -
CDR3: CATSRDRGDDYGYTF
DNA: TGTGCCACCAGCAGAGATCGCGGGGACGACTATGGCTACACCTTC

V: TRBV7-9
D: -
J: TRBJ1-1
size: once
CDR3: CASSSGRTANTEAFF
DNA: TGTGCCAGCAGCTCGGGGCGGACAGCAAACACTGAAGCTTTCTTT

V: TRBV7-7
D: TRBD2
J: TRBJ2-1
size: -
CDR3: CASSLVLAGNNEQFF
DNA: TGTGCTAGCAGCTTAGTCCTAGCGGGCAACAATGAGCAGTTCTTC

V: TRBV18
D: TRBD1
J: TRBJ1-1
size: -
CDR3: CASSPRPGQGATEAFF
DNA: TGTGCCAGCTCACCACGACCGGGACAGGGGGCGACTGAAGCTTTCTTT

V: TRBV7-9
D: TRBD1
J: TRBJ2-5
size: -
CDR3: CASSPRGLGTGSLETQYF
DNA: TGTGCCAGCAGCCCCCGGGGTCTTGGGACAGGGTCTTTGGAGACCCAGTACTTC

V: TRBV30
D: -
J: TRBJ1-2
size: few
CDR3: CAWSPSAGGYTF
DNA: TGTGCCTGGAGTCCCTCGGCGGGTGGCTACACCTTC

V: TRBV4-2
D: TRBD1
J: TRBJ2-2
size: -
CDR3: CASSSRQGANTGELFF
DNA: TGTGCCAGCAGCTCCCGACAGGGGGCTAACACCGGGGAGCTGTTTTTT

V: TRBV18
D: TRBD2
J: TRBJ2-7
size: -
CDR3: CASSPSGGGASYEQYF
DNA: TGTGCCAGCTCACCTAGTGGCGGGGGAGCGTCCTACGAGCAGTACTTC

V: TRBV11-2
D: -
J: TRBJ1-1
size: -
CDR3: CASSFQGGTEAFF
DNA: TGTGCCAGCAGCTTCCAGGGAGGGACTGAAGCTTTCTTT

V: TRBV5-4
D: -
J: TRBJ1-2
size: -
CDR3: CASSRPDSRYGYTF
DNA: TGTGCCAGCAGCAGACCTGACAGTCGCTATGGCTACACCTTC

V: TRBV4-1
D: TRBD2
J: TRBJ2-1
size: -
CDR3: CASSQIERGTGAASGSHEQFF
DNA: TGCGCCAGCAGCCAGATTGAGCGGGGGACAGGAGCTGCTAGCGGGAGCCATGAGCAGTTCTTC

V: TRBV9
D: TRBD1
J: TRBJ2-3
size: -
CDR3: CASSEQGGDTQYF
DNA: TGTGCCAGCAGCGAACAGGGGGGCGATACGCAGTATTTT

V: TRBV5-6
D: -
J: TRBJ1-5
size: once
CDR3: CASSSRYSNQPQHF
DNA: TGTGCCAGCAGCTCCAGGTATAGCAATCAGCCCCAGCATTTT

V: TRBV28
D: -
J: TRBJ2-7
size: -
CDR3: CASRDQGNEQYF
DNA: TGTGCCAGCAGGGATCAGGGGAACGAGCAGTACTTC

V: TRBV7-3
D: TRBD2
J: TRBJ2-2
size: -
CDR3: CASSLGGLAGGPAGELFF
DNA: TGTGCCAGCAGCCTCGGGGGACTAGCGGGAGGGCCGGCCGGGGAGCTGTTTTTT

V: TRBV5-8
D: TRBD1
J: TRBJ2-7
size: -
CDR3: CASSLEIPGQGFPYEQYF
DNA: TGTGCCAGCAGCTTGGAGATTCCGGGACAGGGTTTCCCCTACGAGCAGTACTTC

V: TRBV7-8
D: TRBD1
J: TRBJ2-3
size: once
CDR3: CASSLGTGVADTQYF
DNA: TGTGCCAGCAGCTTAGGGACAGGGGTTGCAGATACGCAGTATTTT

V: TRBV5-1
D: -
J: TRBJ2-2
size: once
CDR3: CASRGVLGDTGELFF
DNA: TGCGCCAGCCGGGGTGTGCTGGGTGACACCGGGGAGCTGTTTTTT

V: TRBV2
D: TRBD1
J: TRBJ1-5
size: -
CDR3: CASTTSGTANQPQHF
DNA: TGTGCCAGCACTACCTCCGGGACAGCTAATCAGCCCCAGCATTTT

V: TRBV18
D: -
J: TRBJ2-3
size: -
CDR3: CASSPRGVGDIDTQYF
DNA: TGTGCCAGCTCACCACGCGGAGTAGGGGACATCGATACGCAGTATTTT

V: TRBV5-1
D: TRBD1
J: TRBJ2-7
size: -
CDR3: CASSGDSGETEQYF
DNA: TGCGCCAGCAGCGGGGACAGTGGCGAGACCGAGCAGTACTTC

V: TRBV27
D: -
J: TRBJ2-3
size: once
CDR3: CASRRDSHTDTQYF
DNA: TGTGCCAGCAGGCGGGACAGCCACACAGATACGCAGTATTTT

V: TRBV5-1
D: TRBD2
J: TRBJ2-1
size: -
CDR3: CASSPGLAGASSYNEQFF
DNA: TGCGCCAGCAGCCCGGGACTAGCGGGGGCTAGCTCCTACAATGAGCAGTTCTTC

V: TRBV28
D: TRBD1
J: TRBJ2-4
size: -
CDR3: CASSLGQGANIQYF
DNA: TGTGCCAGCAGTTTAGGACAGGGCGCGAACATTCAGTACTTC

V: TRBV6-1
D: TRBD1
J: TRBJ1-1
size: -
CDR3: CASSPTGGLVTEAFF
DNA: TGTGCCAGCAGTCCTACAGGGGGCCTGGTCACTGAAGCTTTCTTT

V: TRBV6-1
D: TRBD1
J: TRBJ2-7
size: -
CDR3: CASSARQGGSYEQYF
DNA: TGTGCCAGCAGCGCGAGACAGGGTGGTTCCTACGAGCAGTACTTC

V: TRBV28
D: TRBD1
J: TRBJ2-7
size: -
CDR3: CANLPGQSIYEQYF
DNA: TGTGCGAACCTACCGGGACAGAGTATCTACGAGCAGTACTTC